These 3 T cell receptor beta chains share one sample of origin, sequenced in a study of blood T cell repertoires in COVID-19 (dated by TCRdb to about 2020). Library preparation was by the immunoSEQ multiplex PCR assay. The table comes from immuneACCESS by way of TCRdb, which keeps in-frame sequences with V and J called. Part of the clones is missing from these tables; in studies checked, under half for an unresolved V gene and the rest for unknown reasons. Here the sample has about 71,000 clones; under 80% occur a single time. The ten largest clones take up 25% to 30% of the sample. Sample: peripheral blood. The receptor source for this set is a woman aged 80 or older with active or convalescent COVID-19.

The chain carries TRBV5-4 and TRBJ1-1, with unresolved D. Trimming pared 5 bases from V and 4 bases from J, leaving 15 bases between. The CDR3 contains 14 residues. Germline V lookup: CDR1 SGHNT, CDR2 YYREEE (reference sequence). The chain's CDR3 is CASRDGRVSTEAFF. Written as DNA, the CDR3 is TGTGCCAGCAGGGACGGGCGGGTGAGCACTGAAGCTTTCTTT.

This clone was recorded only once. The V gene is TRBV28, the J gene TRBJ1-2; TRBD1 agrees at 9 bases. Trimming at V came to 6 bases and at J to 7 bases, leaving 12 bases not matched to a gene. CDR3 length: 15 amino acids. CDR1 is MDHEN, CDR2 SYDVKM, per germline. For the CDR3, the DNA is TGTGCCAGCAGCCCCCGGGACAGGGTGTGGGGTGGCTACACCTTC. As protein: CASSPRDRVWGGYTF.

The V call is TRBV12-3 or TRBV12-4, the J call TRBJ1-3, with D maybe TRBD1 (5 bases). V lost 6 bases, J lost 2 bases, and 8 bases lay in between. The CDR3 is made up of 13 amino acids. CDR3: CASRTTAGNTIYF. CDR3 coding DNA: TGTGCCAGCAGAACGACAGCTGGAAACACCATATATTTT.